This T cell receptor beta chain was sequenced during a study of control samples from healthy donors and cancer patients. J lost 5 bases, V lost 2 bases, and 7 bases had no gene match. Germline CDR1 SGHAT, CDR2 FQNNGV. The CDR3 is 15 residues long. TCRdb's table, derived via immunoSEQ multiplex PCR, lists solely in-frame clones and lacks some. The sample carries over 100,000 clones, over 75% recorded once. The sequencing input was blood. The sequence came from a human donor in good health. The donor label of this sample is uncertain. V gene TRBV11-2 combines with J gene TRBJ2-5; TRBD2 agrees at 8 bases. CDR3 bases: TGTGCCAGCAGCTTATCCGGGGGGGGATGGGAGACCCAGTACTTC. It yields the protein CASSLSGGGWETQYF.